Below are 26 T cell receptor beta chains sequenced from a single sample in a study of T-cell memory formation after mild COVID-19. In TCRdb, the 5' RACE reads were re-called with MiXCR into one record per CDR3 protein. This table has 250,000 to 300,000 distinct CDR3 sequences, around 15% appearing once. Sequencing was performed on PBMCs or a T cell subset sorted from them (not recorded which). The origin of the receptors is a man aged 18 to 35 who had mild COVID-19 (a few samples of this study predate the infection). Cell type and time point are not known.

The chain carries TRBV29-1 and TRBJ2-2; 11 bases are a match to TRBD1. V lost 7 bases, J lost 5 bases, and 3 bases stayed unmatched. Looked up from germline, CDR1 is SQVTM and CDR2 is ANQGSEA. The CDR3 runs to 13 residues. The CDR3 is CSGGTGGTGELFF. For the CDR3, the DNA is TGCAGCGGAGGGACAGGGGGTACCGGGGAGCTGTTTTTT.

This clonotype has a handful of counts. This chain uses TRBV29-1 with TRBJ2-2, with 7 bases matching TRBD1. V shed 6 bases, J shed 3 bases, and the junction held 4 bases outside the gene matches. The CDR3 runs 13 residues. Germline lookup yields CDR1 SQVTM and CDR2 ANQGSEA. The CDR3 is CSVQTGYTGELFF. The CDR3 DNA follows: TGCAGCGTACAGACAGGGTACACCGGGGAGCTGTTTTTT.

The chain carries TRBV7-9 and TRBJ1-2, with D unclear. V was trimmed by 10 bases and J by 0 bases, leaving 9 bases between them. CDR3 length: 12 residues. Germline loops: CDR1 SEHNR, CDR2 FQNEAQ (reference sequence). CDR3: CANRAANYGYTF. As DNA, the CDR3 is TGTGCCAACCGAGCAGCTAACTATGGCTACACCTTC.

In its sample, this clonotype was seen a few times. The V call is TRBV3-1, the J call TRBJ1-2, with a tentative D call TRBD1 (5 bases). Per germline, CDR1 LGHDT and CDR2 YNNKEL (reference sequence). This CDR3 is 14 amino acids long. The V gene lost 10 bases and the J gene lost 3 bases, with 18 bases spanning the gap. The CDR3 protein is CATTGRGGDYGYTF. The CDR3 bases are TGTGCCACCACCGGTCGCGGAGGGGACTATGGCTACACCTTC.

This clonotype has more than one count but fewer than ten. The rearrangement uses TRBV20-1 and TRBJ2-7, with TRBD2 as a possible D gene (5 bases). Trimming removed 2 bases from V and 3 bases from J, with 14 bases in between. Germline CDR1 reads DFQATT; CDR2 reads SNEGSKA (reference sequence). This CDR3 is built from 14 residues. The CDR3 region is CSARSGRGSYEQYF. The CDR3 region has the DNA TGCAGTGCTAGATCGGGCCGAGGGAGCTACGAGCAGTACTTC.

The gene calls are TRBV5-1 and TRBJ2-3; D remains unclear. Germline-derived CDR1 and CDR2 are SGHRS and YFSETQ. Deletions cut 0 bases from V and 2 bases from J, with 4 bases between. This CDR3 is 13 amino acids long. The chain's CDR3 is CASSLVATDTQYF. The CDR3 DNA sequence: TGCGCCAGCAGCTTGGTGGCCACAGATACGCAGTATTTT.

This clonotype was counted only a few times. J is TRBJ2-7 and V is TRBV11-2; tentative D call: TRBD1 (6 bases). Trimming took off 7 bases at V and 4 bases at J, with 14 bases between the two ends. CDR1 and CDR2 from the germline V gene are SGHAT and FQNNGV. The CDR3 totals 13 residues. CDR3 in amino acids: CASTRSQGYEQYV. CDR3 nucleotide sequence: TGTGCCAGCACCAGATCCCAGGGGTACGAGCAGTACGTC.

The chain is built from TRBV6-6 and TRBJ1-5, with a possible D match to TRBD1 (5 bases). V was trimmed by 6 bases and J by 0 bases, leaving 12 bases between them. Germline V gene data show CDR1 as MNHNY and CDR2 as SVGAGI (reference sequence). The length of the CDR3 is 15 residues. CDR3 nucleotides: TGTGCCAGCAGCCATCAGGGATATAGCAATCAGCCCCAGCATTTT. It translates to CASSHQGYSNQPQHF.

This clonotype was recorded at least ten times. J is TRBJ2-7 and V is TRBV20-1; 7 bases are a match to TRBD1. Germline assignment: CDR1 DFQATT and CDR2 SNEGSKA (reference sequence). After removal of 5 bases from V and 2 bases from J, the junction contained 6 bases not matched to a gene. This CDR3 region has 13 residues. CDR3 sequence: CSAPRQGTYEQYF. The DNA for the CDR3 is TGCAGTGCTCCCCGACAGGGAACCTACGAGCAGTACTTC.

The chain has TRBV12-3 or TRBV12-4 and TRBJ1-6; 7 bases align to TRBD1. This CDR3 region has 13 residues. The V and J ends lost 5 bases and 10 bases, in that order; junction bases with no gene match: 5. CDR3 sequence reads: CASSPLTGSPLHF. CDR3 in DNA: TGTGCCAGCAGTCCCCTGACAGGGTCACCCCTCCACTTT.

This clonotype was recorded at least ten times. The chain employs TRBV4-1 and TRBJ1-2; D is unresolved. Germline V gene lookup returns CDR1 MGHRA and CDR2 YSYEKL. CDR3 length: 17 residues. V dropped 0 bases and J dropped 4 bases, with 18 bases sitting between them. CDR3: CASSQEVPVADIYGYTF. Written as DNA, the CDR3 is TGCGCCAGCAGCCAAGAGGTCCCCGTGGCCGACATCTATGGCTACACCTTC.

This clonotype was recorded a few times. The rearrangement uses TRBV28 and TRBJ2-3; tentative D call: TRBD2 (5 bases). This CDR3 spans 14 amino acids. Trimming cost V 6 bases and J 0 bases, with 10 bases left between them. CDR1 and CDR2 from the germline V gene are MDHEN and SYDVKM. CDR3 sequence: CASSTRSSTDTQYF. CDR3 bases: TGTGCCAGCAGCACTAGGTCTAGCACAGATACGCAGTATTTT.

This clonotype occurred a few times. The genes are TRBV6-1 and TRBJ1-6, with D unclear. The CDR3 is made up of 15 amino acids. Trimming pared 1 base from V and 7 bases from J, leaving 11 bases between. Germline CDR1 MNHNS, CDR2 SASEGT. The CDR3 loop reads CASSEGAVANSPLHF. In nucleotides, the CDR3 is TGTGCCAGCAGTGAAGGCGCAGTGGCCAATTCACCCCTCCACTTT.

This clonotype was detected a few times. The chain employs TRBV18 and TRBJ2-3; D is possibly TRBD2 (5 bases). The CDR3 consists of 13 residues. V lost 4 bases and J 2 bases, leaving 7 bases between the germline ends. The germline V gene encodes CDR1 KGHSH and CDR2 LQKENI. Written as DNA, the CDR3 is TGTGCCAGCTCACGTCTAGCCACAGATACGCAGTATTTT. Its translation: CASSRLATDTQYF.

CDR3 sequence: CASSTLAGLVWQYF. The CDR3 DNA is TGTGCCAGCAGCACACTAGCGGGTTTGGTGTGGCAGTATTTT. The chain couples TRBV7-2 to TRBJ2-3, with 9 positions matching TRBD2. There are 14 residues in the CDR3. Per the germline V gene, CDR1 is SGHTA and CDR2 is FQGNSA. V trimming: 5 bases; J trimming: 11 bases; junction bases outside the gene matches: 11.

The genes are TRBV7-8 and TRBJ2-6, with D perhaps TRBD1 (5 bases). The V gene lost 6 bases and the J gene lost 2 bases, with 23 bases spanning the gap. The CDR3 has 19 residues. CDR1 and CDR2 (germline): SGHVS, FQNEAQ. This CDR3 reads CASRLLSLGSRAGANVLTF. CDR3 nucleotides: TGTGCCAGCAGGCTACTTTCTCTGGGAAGCAGGGCTGGGGCCAACGTCCTGACTTTC.

This clonotype was counted only a few times. This sequence joins TRBV7-6 and TRBJ1-1; 10 bases are a match to TRBD1. The CDR3 has 14 amino acids. The trim removed 4 bases at V and 6 bases at J, leaving 5 bases unmatched. Germline V CDR1 and CDR2: SGHVS, FNYEAQ. The DNA for the CDR3 is TGTGCCAGCAGCTCCCGACAGGGGGCCCCTGAAGCTTTCTTT. This translates into CASSSRQGAPEAFF. The variable domain in full, with the rest retrieved from reference TRBV7-6 and TRBJ1-1, is GAGVSQSPRYKVTKRGQDVALRCDPISGHVSLYWYRQALGQGPEFLTYFNYEAQQDKSGLPNDRFSAERPEGSISTLTIQRTEQRDSAMYRCASSSRQGAPEAFFGQGTRLTVV.

In its sample, this clonotype was seen once. The chain has TRBV19 and TRBJ1-1, with unresolved D. This CDR3 region has 14 residues. Germline CDR1 and CDR2: LNHDA and SQIVND (reference sequence). Trimming removed 5 bases at V and 1 base at J, with 11 bases between. Here the CDR3 reads CASSGFSGNTEAFF. In DNA, the CDR3 is TGTGCCAGTAGTGGATTCTCGGGGAACACTGAAGCTTTCTTT.

The chain has TRBV7-2 and TRBJ2-7, with 7 bases lining up with TRBD1. Germline V lookup: CDR1 SGHTA, CDR2 FQGNSA. The CDR3 is 13 amino acids. V shed 4 bases, J shed 7 bases, and the junction held 7 bases outside the gene matches. The CDR3 sequence is CASSSRQGGEQYV. Written as DNA, the CDR3 is TGTGCCAGCAGCTCCCGACAGGGCGGGGAGCAGTACGTC.

This clonotype was detected only a few times. The chain recombines TRBV19 with TRBJ1-1; no firm D call. Trimming cost V 5 bases and J 1 base, with 17 bases left between them. The CDR3 consists of 16 residues. Germline loops: CDR1 LNHDA, CDR2 SQIVND (reference sequence). The CDR3, as DNA: TGTGCCAGTAGTCCCTGGATGAGACGGCCGAACACTGAAGCTTTCTTT. Protein product: CASSPWMRRPNTEAFF.

This chain connects TRBV6-2 or TRBV6-3 to TRBJ1-2; TRBD1 might be the D (5 bases). In germline, CDR1 is MNHEY, CDR2 SVGEGT. This CDR3 has 19 amino acids. Trimming left V 0 bases short and J 2 bases short, with 22 bases between. The CDR3 DNA reads TGTGCCAGCAGTTACTCGATTCTCGAGACAGACCCTGGGAACTATGGCTACACCTTC. It codes for CASSYSILETDPGNYGYTF.

The J gene is TRBJ2-5, the V gene TRBV19; D may be TRBD2 (6 bases). The ends were cut back, 3 bases at V and 3 bases at J, with 11 bases in the middle. CDR1 and CDR2 from the germline V gene are LNHDA and SQIVND (reference sequence). This CDR3 contains 14 residues. The CDR3 protein is CASSILGGEETQYF. CDR3 nucleotide sequence: TGTGCCAGTAGTATCCTCGGGGGTGAAGAGACCCAGTACTTC.

The chain carries TRBV11-2 and TRBJ2-7, with a possible D match to TRBD1 (6 bases). The CDR3 is 14 amino acids. Between the trimmed V and J ends, which lost 5 bases and 5 bases, there was a span of 16 bases. Germline V gene data show CDR1 as SGHAT and CDR2 as FQNNGV. This CDR3 is CASSPPGSGDEQYF. The CDR3 coding sequence is TGTGCCAGCAGCCCCCCCGGGTCAGGGGACGAGCAGTACTTC.

The chain couples TRBV7-6 to TRBJ2-7; no firm D call. This CDR3 spans 15 amino acids. Looked up from germline, CDR1 is SGHVS and CDR2 is FNYEAQ. The V gene lost 1 base and the J gene lost 4 bases, with 14 bases spanning the gap. The CDR3 sequence is CASSLGSGGLYEQYF. CDR3 nucleotide sequence: TGTGCCAGCAGCTTAGGTAGTGGTGGTCTGTACGAGCAGTACTTC.

The chain employs TRBV28 and TRBJ1-1; tentative D call: TRBD1 (6 bases). Germline-derived CDR1 and CDR2 are MDHEN and SYDVKM. This CDR3 spans 12 amino acids. V was trimmed by 7 bases and J by 3 bases, leaving 9 bases between them. CDR3 in amino acids: CASIRQDTEAFF. The CDR3 DNA is TGTGCCAGCATTAGACAGGACACTGAAGCTTTCTTT.

The gene calls are TRBV6-2 or TRBV6-3 and TRBJ2-2; 7 positions match TRBD1. Losses at the gene ends were 6 bases for V and 4 bases for J; bases not matched to a gene: 5. The CDR3 runs to 14 residues. Germline CDR1 is MNHEY and CDR2 is SVGEGT. The CDR3 spells CASRTHRGTGELFF. The CDR3 DNA reads as TGTGCCAGCAGAACGCACAGGGGCACCGGGGAGCTGTTTTTT.